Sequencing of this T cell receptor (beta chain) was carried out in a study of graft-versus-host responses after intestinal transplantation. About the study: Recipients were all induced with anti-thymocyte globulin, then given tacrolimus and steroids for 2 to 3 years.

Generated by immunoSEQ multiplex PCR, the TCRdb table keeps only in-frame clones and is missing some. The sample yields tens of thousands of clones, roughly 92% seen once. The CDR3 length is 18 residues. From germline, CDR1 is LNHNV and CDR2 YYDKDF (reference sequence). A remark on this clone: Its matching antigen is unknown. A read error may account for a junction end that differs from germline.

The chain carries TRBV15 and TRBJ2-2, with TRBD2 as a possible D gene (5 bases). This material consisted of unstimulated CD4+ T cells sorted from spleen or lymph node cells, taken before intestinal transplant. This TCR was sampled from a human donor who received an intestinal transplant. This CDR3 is CATSGDYGERWTTGELFF. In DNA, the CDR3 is TGTGCCACCAGCGGAGATTATGGGGAACGGTGGACTACCGGGGAGCTGTTTTTT.